The clone carrying this T cell receptor (beta chain) was seen a few times. The antigen is unknown. The regulatory T cell sort gate was CD4+CD25hiCD127low/negative. This sample was taken from a study of B cell selection in AIRE deficiency. General observations from the study: In TCRBV usage, CDR3 length and diversity, patient Tconv and Treg cells matched healthy donors. CDR3s were shorter in shared Treg sequences, reflecting few non-templated nucleotide insertions. Patient Tconv cells held roughly 33% of Treg sequences shared by healthy donors.

This CDR3 comprises 11 residues. Germline CDR1 reads SGHVS; CDR2 reads FQNEAQ. Authors' analysis steps: Pooled Tregs gave some 6x10^4 patient and 80,000 to 100,000 donor TCRbeta sequences. Assay used: immunoSEQ multiplex PCR; TCRdb lists only in-frame clones, some missing. V, J and clone size reflect that table, while D and trimming were determined from the DNA. The profile shows about 26,000 clones, around 93% of them singletons. Sequenced sample: CD4+CD25+ Tregs sorted from PBMCs. The J gene is TRBJ1-3, the V gene TRBV7-8; D is perhaps TRBD1 (6 bases). The receptor was derived from a human donor in good health. The CDR3 loop is CDVDRGNTIYF. The CDR3, as DNA: TGTGACGTCGACAGGGGAAACACCATATATTTT.